This T cell receptor (beta chain) was documented in a study of blood T cell repertoires in COVID-19. This clone appeared a single time. This CDR3 comprises 14 residues. Germline V CDR1 and CDR2: MNHEY, SVGAGI. V was pared by 2 bases and J by 5 bases, with 13 bases between. Only in-frame clones appear in the TCRdb table, and some are missing; sequencing was by immunoSEQ multiplex PCR. Among 130,000 to 150,000 clones listed, roughly 90% were seen once. Sequences were obtained from peripheral blood. The sequence derives from a human donor in a cohort sampled during active COVID-19. This chain uses TRBV6-5 with TRBJ2-7, with D possibly being TRBD1 (6 bases). The CDR3 region is CASSYGQGYNEQYF. In nucleotides, the CDR3 is TGTGCCAGCAGTTACGGGCAGGGGTACAACGAGCAGTACTTC.